What follows describes a single TCR beta chain. Its antigen is currently unknown. Profiling relied on immunoSEQ multiplex PCR, and the TCRdb table lists in-frame clones only, not all of them. The profile covers more than 85,000 clones, with over 85% appearing a single time and about 1.5% taken by the ten largest. The V and J ends lost 4 bases and 6 bases respectively, with 12 bases between them. The germline gives CDR1 MRHNA, CDR2 SNTAGT. This CDR3 contains 13 residues. The data are from a study of siplizumab effects on memory and regulatory T cells. Study results and caveats: Unstimulated subsets contained matches for only a minor fraction of alloreactive clones. Proliferating Tregs in siplizumab cultures were never verified as suppressive. Naive T cells, seemingly more diverse than memory cells, seemed major alloresponse contributors. With siplizumab, Treg-derived clones averaged about 70% of mappable alloreactive CD4+ clones, versus less than 35% in controls.

V is TRBV6-4 and J is TRBJ1-1, with D uncertain. This TCR came from a human donor in good health. The sample consisted of CD4+ T cells sorted from blood. The CDR3 DNA follows: TGTGCCAGCAGTGTGGAAGCGCACGCTGAAGCTTTCTTT. Its translation: CASSVEAHAEAFF.